This T cell receptor (beta chain) originates from a study of blood T cells in healthy people across ages. Whole-study findings and limits: A strong correlation was seen between TCR beta diversity and naive T cell percentage.

Germline CDR1 is SEHNR and CDR2 is FQNEAQ (reference sequence). The V end lost 5 bases, the J end lost 2 bases, and 12 bases lay between the germline ends. This CDR3 is 14 amino acids long. Combining a sample-barcoded 5' primer with a J-beta primer mix, a second PCR ran for roughly 7 to 11 cycles. A template-switch adaptor containing 12 random nucleotides labeled each cDNA molecule. TCRdb fed the 5' RACE reads into MiXCR, producing one record per CDR3 protein. This table has some 1,000,000 distinct CDR3 sequences, about 23% appearing once. This clonotype was counted a few times. Its antigen is unknown. Separately, the same data were catalogued under a study of T cells of mothers and their children. This second study says: About 2.8 million TCR beta reads per child versus over 8.5 million per mother.

The J gene is TRBJ2-5, the V gene TRBV7-9, with D uncertain. The sample taken for sequencing was blood. This clonotype was obtained from a girl aged 2-10 years in good health. In DNA form, the CDR3 reads TGTGCCAGCAGCCGAAGAGTGGGGCAAGAGACCCAGTACTTC. Protein product: CASSRRVGQETQYF.